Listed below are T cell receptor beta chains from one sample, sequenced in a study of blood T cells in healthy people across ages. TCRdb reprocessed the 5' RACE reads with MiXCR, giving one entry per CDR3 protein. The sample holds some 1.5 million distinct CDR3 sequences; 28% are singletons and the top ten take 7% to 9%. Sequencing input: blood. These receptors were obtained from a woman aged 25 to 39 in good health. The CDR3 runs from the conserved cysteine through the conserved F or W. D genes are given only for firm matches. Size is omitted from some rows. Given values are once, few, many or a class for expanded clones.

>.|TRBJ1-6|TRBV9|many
TGTGCCAGCAGCGGTGACAGTGGCCTCAATTCACCCCTCCACTTT
CASSGDSGLNSPLHF
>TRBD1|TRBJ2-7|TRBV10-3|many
TGTGCCATCAGTGAGTCCGGGCAGGGGGCCTACGAGCAGTACTTC
CAISESGQGAYEQYF
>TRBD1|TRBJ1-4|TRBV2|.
TGTGCCAGCGCAGACAGGGCTGCAACTAATGAAAAACTGTTTTTT
CASADRAATNEKLFF
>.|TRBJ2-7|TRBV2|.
TGTGCCAGCACCTTTGGACTGCAGAGCTCCTACGAGCAGTACTTC
CASTFGLQSSYEQYF
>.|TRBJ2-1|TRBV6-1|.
TGTGCCAGCAGTGAAGGGCAGTTCGGGGTGTTCTTC
CASSEGQFGVFF
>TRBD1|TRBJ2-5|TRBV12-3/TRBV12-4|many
TGTGCCAGCGGGGGACAGGGGAAGACCCAGTACTTC
CASGGQGKTQYF
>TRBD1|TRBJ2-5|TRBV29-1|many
TGCAGCGTTGAAACTCCTTGGGGACAGCTCCAAGAGACCCAGTACTTC
CSVETPWGQLQETQYF
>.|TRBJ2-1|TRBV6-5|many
TGTGCCAGCAGTTATGGGGCTAGAGTCAATGAGCAGTTCTTC
CASSYGARVNEQFF
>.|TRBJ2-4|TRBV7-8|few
TGTGCCAGCAGCTTAGTCCAGTCTCTAGCCAAAAACATTCAGTACTTC
CASSLVQSLAKNIQYF
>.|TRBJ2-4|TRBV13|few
TGTGCCAGCAGCCCCCGGACAGTGGCGACCTCGAGGATTCAGTACTTC
CASSPRTVATSRIQYF
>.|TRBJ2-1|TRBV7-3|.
TGTGCCAGCAGCTTAGGCCATAGGAGTGAGCAGTTCTTC
CASSLGHRSEQFF
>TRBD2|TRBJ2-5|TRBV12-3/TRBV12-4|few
TGTGCCAGCAGTATACCGGGACTAGGTGGAAAAGAGACCCAGTACTTC
CASSIPGLGGKETQYF
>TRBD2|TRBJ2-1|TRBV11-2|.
TGTGCCAGCAGCCCTGGGACTACCCAGTTCTTC
CASSPGTTQFF
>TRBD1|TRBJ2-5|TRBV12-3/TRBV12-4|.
TGTGCCAGCAGGGGGACAGGACTGGCTGTGGAGACCCAGTACTTC
CASRGTGLAVETQYF
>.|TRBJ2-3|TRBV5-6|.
TGTGCCAGCAGCTCACCCCCCAGAGATCCTAGCACAGATACGCAGTATTTT
CASSSPPRDPSTDTQYF
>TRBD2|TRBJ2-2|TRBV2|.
TGTGCCAGCGGTCTTAGCGGGGGGTCACCGAACACCGGGGAGCTGTTTTTT
CASGLSGGSPNTGELFF
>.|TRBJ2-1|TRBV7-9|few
TGTGCCAGCAGCACAATTGGGGGGGCGTACAGTATTGAGCAGTTCTTC
CASSTIGGAYSIEQFF
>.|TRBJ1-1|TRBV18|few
TGTGCCAGCTCACCACCGGGCCTGGGCACTGAAGCTTTCTTT
CASSPPGLGTEAFF
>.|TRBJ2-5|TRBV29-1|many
TGCAGCGTTGTGCGGGCAGGAAAAGAGACCCAGTACTTC
CSVVRAGKETQYF
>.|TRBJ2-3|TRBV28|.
TGTGCCAGCAGTTTATCCGCAGGGTCCTTTAGCACAGATACGCAGTATTTT
CASSLSAGSFSTDTQYF
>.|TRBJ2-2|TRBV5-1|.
TGCGCCAGCAGCGGGGGGACATCAAACACCGGGGAGCTGTTTTTT
CASSGGTSNTGELFF
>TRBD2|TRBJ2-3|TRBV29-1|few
TGCAGCGTTGCTCAAGCGGGAGGCACAGATACGCAGTATTTT
CSVAQAGGTDTQYF
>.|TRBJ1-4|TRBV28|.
TGTGCCAGCTCAACCATTAGGGGCGGGGATGAAAAACTGTTTTTT
CASSTIRGGDEKLFF